This is a list of T cell receptor beta chains from one sample in a study of response to subunit inactivated influenza vaccine. Using its own MiXCR run on the RT-PCR reads, TCRdb lists one record per CDR3 protein. This table has approximately 700,000 distinct CDR3 sequences, approximately 15% appearing once. Sequenced material: PBMCs from blood, taken less than 15 days before vaccination. These receptors originate from a man aged 45-65 years who received an inactivated influenza vaccine. Both conserved end residues are part of each CDR3. A D gene is named only where the DNA matches it firmly. Where a row states a size, it is once, few, many or the class of an expanded clone; other rows omit it.

clone_size	cdr3_length	d_call	v_call	j_call	cdr3_nt	cdr3_aa
NA	14	NA	TRBV3-1	TRBJ2-7	TGTGCCAGCAGCAGAACAGGGTCGGCGTCCGAGCAGTACTTC	CASSRTGSASEQYF
NA	15	NA	TRBV5-1	TRBJ1-2	TGCGCCAGCGGCCATGGGGGGCTCTATAACTATGGCTACACCTTC	CASGHGGLYNYGYTF
NA	15	TRBD2	TRBV20-1	TRBJ2-5	TGCAGTGCCCTACGGGGCGGGGGAGTCCAAGAGACCCAGTACTTC	CSALRGGGVQETQYF
few	14	NA	TRBV11-2	TRBJ2-7	TGTGCCAGCAGCCCCAGACAGGTGTACTACGAGCAGTACTTC	CASSPRQVYYEQYF
few	13	NA	TRBV6-1	TRBJ1-2	TGTGCCAGCAGTGAACGACAGGCCGCGACCTACACCTTC	CASSERQAATYTF
few	15	NA	TRBV28	TRBJ2-3	TGTGCCAGCAGCACACTACTACGGGGTGGGGATACGCAGTATTTT	CASSTLLRGGDTQYF
NA	15	NA	TRBV9	TRBJ1-5	TGTGCCAGCAGCGTGGGGGTGGATAGCAATCAGCCCCAGCATTTT	CASSVGVDSNQPQHF
few	15	TRBD2	TRBV7-2	TRBJ2-7	TGTGCCAGCAGCTCGGGGGGGACACGGGCCTACGAGCAGTACTTC	CASSSGGTRAYEQYF
NA	15	NA	TRBV6-1	TRBJ2-7	TGTGCCAGCACCCCCTCCCAGGGGGGGCATTACGAGCAGTACTTC	CASTPSQGGHYEQYF
many	15	TRBD2	TRBV7-2	TRBJ2-7	TGTGCCAGCAGCTGGACTAGCGGGGGGCAATACGAGCAGTACTTC	CASSWTSGGQYEQYF
many	15	TRBD2	TRBV7-9	TRBJ2-1	TGTGCCAGCAGCTCCCCGGGACTAGCGTTTAATGAGCAGTTCTTC	CASSSPGLAFNEQFF
NA	15	NA	TRBV7-9	TRBJ2-3	TGTGCCATCCCTCCCAGAGGGGGGCCCGGAGATACGCAGTATTTT	CAIPPRGGPGDTQYF
few	17	TRBD2	TRBV27	TRBJ2-7	TGTGCCAGCACCAAATTCCCCCCAACTAGCGGGGGGGGCGAGCAGTACTTC	CASTKFPPTSGGGEQYF
few	11	NA	TRBV13	TRBJ2-3	TGTGCCAGCAGCTTAGGCCTAACGCAGTATTTT	CASSLGLTQYF
NA	16	TRBD1	TRBV6-2/TRBV6-3	TRBJ2-7	TGTGCCAGCAGTTACTCGAAATTCCAGGGGGCCTACGAGCAGTACTTC	CASSYSKFQGAYEQYF
few	16	NA	TRBV10-3	TRBJ2-2	TGTGCCATCAGTGAACTCGACTACACGAACACCGGGGAGCTGTTTTTT	CAISELDYTNTGELFF
NA	15	TRBD2	TRBV12-3/TRBV12-4	TRBJ2-1	TGTGCCAGCAGTCCGATAGCGGGGGGGCCCCATGAGCAGTTCTTC	CASSPIAGGPHEQFF
few	17	TRBD2	TRBV20-1	TRBJ2-3	TGCAGTGCTAGAGATGTGTCCAGCGGGGGGCCTTTGTATACGCAGTATTTT	CSARDVSSGGPLYTQYF
NA	17	TRBD2	TRBV6-2/TRBV6-3	TRBJ2-5	TGTGCCAGCAGTTACTGGACTAGCGGGGGATCCTCGGAGACCCAGTACTTC	CASSYWTSGGSSETQYF
few	16	TRBD2	TRBV7-9	TRBJ2-1	TGTGCCAGCAGCTCCCGGGACTACAATATTCACAATGAGCAGTTCTTC	CASSSRDYNIHNEQFF
few	16	NA	TRBV6-1	TRBJ2-7	TGTGCCAGCAGCCGAACCGGGGGACAGTCGATCTACGAGCAGTACTTC	CASSRTGGQSIYEQYF
NA	16	NA	TRBV12-3/TRBV12-4	TRBJ2-6	TGTGCCAGCAGCCCAGGACCAGACTCTGGGGCCAACGTCCTGACTTTC	CASSPGPDSGANVLTF
once	17	TRBD1	TRBV20-1	TRBJ2-3	TGCAGTGCTAGTCCGGGACAGGGGAGCTCATTCATAGATACGCAGTATTTT	CSASPGQGSSFIDTQYF
few	15	TRBD1	TRBV5-5	TRBJ2-1	TGTGCCAGCAGCAGCCAGGGGGTCTCCTACAATGAGCAGTTCTTC	CASSSQGVSYNEQFF
many	13	NA	TRBV10-3	TRBJ1-6	TGTGCCATCACTTTCGCAGATAATTCACCCCTCCACTTT	CAITFADNSPLHF
NA	12	NA	TRBV10-3	TRBJ2-5	TGTGCCATCAGTGATGTCCAAGAGACCCAGTACTTC	CAISDVQETQYF
NA	14	NA	TRBV7-2	TRBJ2-7	TGTGCCAGCAGCCCAGGGGGGACTCAGTACGAGCAGTACTTC	CASSPGGTQYEQYF
once	14	NA	TRBV5-1	TRBJ1-4	TGCGCCAGCAGCTTGGCAGACAGGAATGAAAAACTGTTTTTT	CASSLADRNEKLFF
many	14	NA	TRBV12-3/TRBV12-4	TRBJ2-4	TGTGCCAGCAGTTTACGAGTAGCCAAAAACATTCAGTACTTC	CASSLRVAKNIQYF
few	17	NA	TRBV24-1	TRBJ2-2	TGTGCCACCAGTGAACGGACCGGCTCTGTAAGGACCGGGGAGCTGTTTTTT	CATSERTGSVRTGELFF
NA	15	NA	TRBV7-2	TRBJ2-6	TGTGCCAGCAGCTTAGACAGGGCTGGGGCCAAAGTCCTGACTTTC	CASSLDRAGAKVLTF
NA	13	NA	TRBV20-1	TRBJ1-5	TGCAGTGCCGGGACGGTTAGCAATCAGCCCCAGCATTTT	CSAGTVSNQPQHF
few	14	NA	TRBV20-1	TRBJ2-1	TGCAGTGCTTTAGCGGCAAACAAACCGGATGAGCAGTTCTTC	CSALAANKPDEQFF
NA	13	NA	TRBV28	TRBJ2-1	TGTGCCAGCAGTTTAGGATTTCCGGGATCCTTGTTCTTC	CASSLGFPGSLFF
few	17	TRBD1	TRBV25-1	TRBJ1-4	TGTGCCAGCAGTCGAGGGACAGGAATTGCAACTAATGAAAAACTGTTTTTT	CASSRGTGIATNEKLFF
few	15	TRBD2	TRBV5-6	TRBJ2-1	TGTGCCAGCAGCTGGGGACCGGGACTAGACAATGAGCAGTTCTTC	CASSWGPGLDNEQFF
few	12	NA	TRBV12-3/TRBV12-4	TRBJ2-7	TGTGCCAGCAGTTATGAGGGGCCCGGGCAGTACTTC	CASSYEGPGQYF
few	18	TRBD1	TRBV20-1	TRBJ2-6	TGCAGTGCTAGAGACTTGGGGACAGTCAGCTCTGGGGCCAACGTCCTGACTTTC	CSARDLGTVSSGANVLTF
NA	18	NA	TRBV4-3	TRBJ2-2	TGCGCCAGCAGCCAACTCCTCCCTAGGGGGGGCGACACCGGGGAGCTGTTTTTT	CASSQLLPRGGDTGELFF
NA	13	NA	TRBV28	TRBJ2-7	TGTGCCAGCAATCGGGACGGTTCCTACGAGCAGTACTTC	CASNRDGSYEQYF
NA	16	NA	TRBV24-1	TRBJ2-3	TGTGCCACCAGTGCCCCCCGGGGCACTAGCACAGATACGCAGTATTTT	CATSAPRGTSTDTQYF
few	13	TRBD1	TRBV28	TRBJ2-5	TGTGCCAGCAGGGACAGGGGTTGGGAGACCCAGTACTTC	CASRDRGWETQYF
few	14	NA	TRBV28	TRBJ2-2	TGTGCCAGCAGTTCCCTTTGGTTTGTAGGGGAGCTGTTTTTT	CASSSLWFVGELFF
NA	13	NA	TRBV10-3	TRBJ2-5	TGTGCCATCAAGGGGGACAACCAAGAGACCCAGTACTTC	CAIKGDNQETQYF
few	17	TRBD1	TRBV7-2	TRBJ2-4	TGTGCCAGCAGCTTAGTTTCGACAGGGCTAACCAAAAACATTCAGTACTTC	CASSLVSTGLTKNIQYF